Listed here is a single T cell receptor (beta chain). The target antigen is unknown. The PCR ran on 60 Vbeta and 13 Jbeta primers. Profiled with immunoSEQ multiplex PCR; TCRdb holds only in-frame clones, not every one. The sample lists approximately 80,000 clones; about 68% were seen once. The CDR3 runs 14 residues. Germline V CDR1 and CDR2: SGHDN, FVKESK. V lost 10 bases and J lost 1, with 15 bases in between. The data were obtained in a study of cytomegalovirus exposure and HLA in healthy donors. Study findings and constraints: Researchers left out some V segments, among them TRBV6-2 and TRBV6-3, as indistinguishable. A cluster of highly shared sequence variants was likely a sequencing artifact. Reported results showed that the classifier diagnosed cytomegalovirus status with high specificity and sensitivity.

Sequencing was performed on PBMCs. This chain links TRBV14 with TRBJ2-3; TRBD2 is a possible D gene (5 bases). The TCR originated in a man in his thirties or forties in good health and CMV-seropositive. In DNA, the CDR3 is TGTGCCACCACGAGGGCGGCCGGCACAGATACGCAGTATTTT. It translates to CATTRAAGTDTQYF.